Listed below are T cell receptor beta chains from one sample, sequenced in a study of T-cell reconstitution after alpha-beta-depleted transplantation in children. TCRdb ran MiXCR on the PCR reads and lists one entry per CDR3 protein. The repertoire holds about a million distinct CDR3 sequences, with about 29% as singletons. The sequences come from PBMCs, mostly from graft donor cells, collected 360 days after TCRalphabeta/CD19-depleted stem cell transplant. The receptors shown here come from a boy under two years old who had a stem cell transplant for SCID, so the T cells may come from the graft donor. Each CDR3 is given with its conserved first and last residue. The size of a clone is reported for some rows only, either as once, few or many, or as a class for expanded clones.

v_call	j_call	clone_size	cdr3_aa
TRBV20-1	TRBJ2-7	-	CSARNRPPYEQYF
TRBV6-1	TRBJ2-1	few	CASRGGRYNEQFF
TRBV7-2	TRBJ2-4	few	CASSVGLTPLRDIQYF
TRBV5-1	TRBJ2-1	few	CASSLPSGGAVNEQFF
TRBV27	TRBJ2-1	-	CASSPGLSLYNEQFF
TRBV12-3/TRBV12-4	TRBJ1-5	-	CASSLVDLPSNQPQHF
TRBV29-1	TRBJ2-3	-	CSVEVGDGTPWSTDTQYF
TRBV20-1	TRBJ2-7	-	CSAQGFSYEQYF
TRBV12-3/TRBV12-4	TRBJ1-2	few	CASSFMETANYGYTF
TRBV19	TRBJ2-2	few	CASSRFGTGDPGELFF
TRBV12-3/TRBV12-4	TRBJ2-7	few	CASSFKAGAFEQYF
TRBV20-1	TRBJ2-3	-	CSARVGSTDTQYF
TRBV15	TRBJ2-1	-	CATSASGNEQFF
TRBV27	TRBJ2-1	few	CASSVRDRGSYNEQFF
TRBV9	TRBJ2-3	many	CASSVGLAGYTDTQYF
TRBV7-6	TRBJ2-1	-	CASSLGLAPLKEQFF
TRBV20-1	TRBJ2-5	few	CSVLFLGAQETQYF
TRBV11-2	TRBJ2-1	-	CASSLVTRYNEQFF
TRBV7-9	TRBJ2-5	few	CASSLIGGSGYQETQYF
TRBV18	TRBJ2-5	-	CASSPLARGQETQYF
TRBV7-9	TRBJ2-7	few	CASSHSFLHEQYF
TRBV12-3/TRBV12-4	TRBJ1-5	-	CASSLQGQSNQPQHF
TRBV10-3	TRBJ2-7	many	CAISESSGTSYEQYF
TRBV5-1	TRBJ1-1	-	CASSSGQGGPEAFF
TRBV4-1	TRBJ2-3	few	CASSQPTRPRGGDTQYF
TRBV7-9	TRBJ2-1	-	CASPSRDTYNEQFF
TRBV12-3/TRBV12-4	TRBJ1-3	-	CASSRTPGNTIYF
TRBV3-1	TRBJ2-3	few	CASSQGLADVKWTQYF
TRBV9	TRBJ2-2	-	CASSGTSNTPNTGELFF
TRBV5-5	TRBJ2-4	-	CASSLDEHLYF
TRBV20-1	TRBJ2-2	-	CSASYPGGGELFF
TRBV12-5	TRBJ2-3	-	CASGLVNLGLAVTDTQYF
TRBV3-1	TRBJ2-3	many	CASSDLGADEDTQYF
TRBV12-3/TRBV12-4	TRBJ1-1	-	CASSLGTPAFF
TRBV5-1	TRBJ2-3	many	CASSLGDYTDTQYF
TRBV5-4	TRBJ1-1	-	CASSDGGPGFNTEAFF
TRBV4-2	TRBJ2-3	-	CASSQVASGAPRGTQYF
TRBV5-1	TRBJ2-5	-	CASSLGGVRKETQYF
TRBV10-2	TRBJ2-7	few	CASRSQTHEQYF
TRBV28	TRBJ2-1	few	CASSPHNSYNEQFF
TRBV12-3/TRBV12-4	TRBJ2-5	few	CASGTTSGGGETQYF
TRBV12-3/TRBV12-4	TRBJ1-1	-	CASTRSIGITEAFF
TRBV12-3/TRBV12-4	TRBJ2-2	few	CASSPPPGENTGELFF
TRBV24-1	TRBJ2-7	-	CATSDPGQGGREQYF
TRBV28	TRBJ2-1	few	CASSLSASGGNEQFF
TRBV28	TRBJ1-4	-	CASSLLGQKYEKLFF
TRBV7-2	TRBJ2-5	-	CASSSSGGLVGTQYF
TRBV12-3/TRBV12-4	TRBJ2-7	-	CASSRQGPNYEQYF
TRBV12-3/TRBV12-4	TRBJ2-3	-	CASSPRRSVEDTQYF
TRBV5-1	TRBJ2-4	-	CASTLGGGSAKNIQYF
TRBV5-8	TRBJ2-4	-	CASSIAGAKNIQYF
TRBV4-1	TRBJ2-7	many	CASSHLNRVKKNEQYF
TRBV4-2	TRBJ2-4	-	CASSRTGASGMVKNIQYF
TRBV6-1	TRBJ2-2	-	CASGLRTGLYRNTGELFF
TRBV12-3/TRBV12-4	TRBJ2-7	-	CASSAKLYEQYF
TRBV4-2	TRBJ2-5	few	CASSPGGTSGETQYF
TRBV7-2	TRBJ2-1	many	CASSLHGEQFF
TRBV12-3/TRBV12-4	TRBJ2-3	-	CASSGGLGDTQYF
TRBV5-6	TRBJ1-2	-	CASSLVGESGYTF